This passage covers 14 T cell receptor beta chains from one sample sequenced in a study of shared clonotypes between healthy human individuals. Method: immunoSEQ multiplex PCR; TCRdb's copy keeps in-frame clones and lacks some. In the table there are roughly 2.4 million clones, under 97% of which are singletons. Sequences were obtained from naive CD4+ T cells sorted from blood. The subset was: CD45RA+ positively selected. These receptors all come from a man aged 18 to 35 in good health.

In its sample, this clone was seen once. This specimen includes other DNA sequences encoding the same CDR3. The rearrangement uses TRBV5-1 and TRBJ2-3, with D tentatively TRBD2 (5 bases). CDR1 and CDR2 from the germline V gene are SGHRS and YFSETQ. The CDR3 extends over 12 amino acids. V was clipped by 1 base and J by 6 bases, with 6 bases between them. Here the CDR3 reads CASSLSGDTQYF. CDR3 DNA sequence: TGCGCCAGCAGCTTGTCGGGGGATACGCAGTATTTT.

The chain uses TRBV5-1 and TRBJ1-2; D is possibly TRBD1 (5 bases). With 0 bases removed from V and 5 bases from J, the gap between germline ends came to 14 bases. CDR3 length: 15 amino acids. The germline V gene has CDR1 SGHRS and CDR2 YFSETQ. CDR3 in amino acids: CASSLAGDVLYGYTF. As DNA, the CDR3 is TGCGCCAGCAGCTTGGCCGGGGACGTCCTTTATGGCTACACCTTC.

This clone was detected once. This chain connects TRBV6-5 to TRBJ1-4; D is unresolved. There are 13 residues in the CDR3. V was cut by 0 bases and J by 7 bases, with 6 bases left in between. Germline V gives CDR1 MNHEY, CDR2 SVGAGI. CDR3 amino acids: CASSYSRAEKLFF. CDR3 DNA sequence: TGTGCCAGCAGTTACTCACGGGCTGAAAAACTGTTTTTT.

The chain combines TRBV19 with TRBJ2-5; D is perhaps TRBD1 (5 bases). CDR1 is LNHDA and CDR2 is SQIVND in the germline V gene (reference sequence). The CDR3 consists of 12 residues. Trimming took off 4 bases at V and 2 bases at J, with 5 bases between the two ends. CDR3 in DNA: TGTGCCAGTAGTAAGGGGCAAGAGACCCAGTACTTC. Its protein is CASSKGQETQYF.

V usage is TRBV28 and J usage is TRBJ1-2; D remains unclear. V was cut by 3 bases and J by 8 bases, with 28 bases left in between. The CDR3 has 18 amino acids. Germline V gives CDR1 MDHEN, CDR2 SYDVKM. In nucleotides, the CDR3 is TGTGCCAGCAGTTTCCCCCTACATCGGTCCAATCTTTGGAAGGGCTACACCTTC. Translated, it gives CASSFPLHRSNLWKGYTF.

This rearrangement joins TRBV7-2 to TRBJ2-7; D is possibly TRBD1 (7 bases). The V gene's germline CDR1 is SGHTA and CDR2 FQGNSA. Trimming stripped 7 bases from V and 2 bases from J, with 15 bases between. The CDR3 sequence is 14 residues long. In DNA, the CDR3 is TGTGCCAGCACCTTGGGCAGGGGGGCCTACGAGCAGTACTTC. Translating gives CASTLGRGAYEQYF.

The CDR3 protein is CASSLGTAGTGGKGYTF. CDR3 nucleotides: TGTGCCAGCAGCTTAGGGACCGCCGGGACAGGGGGCAAAGGCTACACCTTC. The chain employs TRBV7-6 and TRBJ1-2, with 12 bases matching TRBD1. V dropped 1 base and J dropped 8; count of bases not matched to a gene: 11. Germline loops: CDR1 SGHVS, CDR2 FNYEAQ. The CDR3 contains 17 residues.

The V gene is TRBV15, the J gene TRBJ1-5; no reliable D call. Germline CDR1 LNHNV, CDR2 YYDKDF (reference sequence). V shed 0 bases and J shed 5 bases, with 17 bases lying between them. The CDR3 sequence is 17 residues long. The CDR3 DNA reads TGTGCCACCAGCAGAGAGTCAGTCTCCGTACCTTATCAGCCCCAGCATTTT. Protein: CATSRESVSVPYQPQHF.

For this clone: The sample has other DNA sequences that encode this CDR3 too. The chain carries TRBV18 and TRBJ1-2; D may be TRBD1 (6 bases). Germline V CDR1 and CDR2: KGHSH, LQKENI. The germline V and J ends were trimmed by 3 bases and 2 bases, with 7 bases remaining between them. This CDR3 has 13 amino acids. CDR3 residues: CASSPGQNYGYTF. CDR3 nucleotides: TGTGCCAGCTCACCCGGACAGAACTATGGCTACACCTTC.

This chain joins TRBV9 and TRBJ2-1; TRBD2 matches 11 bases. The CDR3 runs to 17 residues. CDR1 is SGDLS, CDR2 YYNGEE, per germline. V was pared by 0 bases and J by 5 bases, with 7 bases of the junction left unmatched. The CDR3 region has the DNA TGTGCCAGCAGCGTAGGTCCCGGGACTAGCGGTAACAATGAGCAGTTCTTC. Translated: CASSVGPGTSGNNEQFF.

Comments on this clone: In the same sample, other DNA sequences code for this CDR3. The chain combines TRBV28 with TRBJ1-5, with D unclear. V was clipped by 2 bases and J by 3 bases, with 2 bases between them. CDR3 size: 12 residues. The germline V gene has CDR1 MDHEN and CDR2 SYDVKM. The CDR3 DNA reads TGTGCCAGCAGTTTACCCAATCAGCCCCAGCATTTT. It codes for CASSLPNQPQHF.

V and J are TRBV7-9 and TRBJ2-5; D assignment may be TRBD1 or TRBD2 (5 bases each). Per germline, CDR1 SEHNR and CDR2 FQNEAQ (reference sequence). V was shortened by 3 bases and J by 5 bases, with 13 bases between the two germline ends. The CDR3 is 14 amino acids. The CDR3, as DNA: TGTGCCAGCAGCTTCGGGACCTATGGGGAGACCCAGTACTTC. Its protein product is CASSFGTYGETQYF.

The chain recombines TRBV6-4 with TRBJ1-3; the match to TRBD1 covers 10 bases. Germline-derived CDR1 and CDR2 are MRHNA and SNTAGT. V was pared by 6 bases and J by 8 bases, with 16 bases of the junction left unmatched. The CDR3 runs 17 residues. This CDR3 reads CASSPGGQGREVDTIYF. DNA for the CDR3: TGTGCCAGCAGCCCCGGGGGACAGGGGCGGGAAGTGGACACCATATATTTT.

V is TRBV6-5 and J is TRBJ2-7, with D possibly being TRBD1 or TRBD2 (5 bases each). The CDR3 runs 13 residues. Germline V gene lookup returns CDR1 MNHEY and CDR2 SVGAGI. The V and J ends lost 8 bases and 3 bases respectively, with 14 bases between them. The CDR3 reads CASGQGVDYEQYF. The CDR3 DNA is TGTGCCAGCGGTCAGGGAGTGGACTACGAGCAGTACTTC.